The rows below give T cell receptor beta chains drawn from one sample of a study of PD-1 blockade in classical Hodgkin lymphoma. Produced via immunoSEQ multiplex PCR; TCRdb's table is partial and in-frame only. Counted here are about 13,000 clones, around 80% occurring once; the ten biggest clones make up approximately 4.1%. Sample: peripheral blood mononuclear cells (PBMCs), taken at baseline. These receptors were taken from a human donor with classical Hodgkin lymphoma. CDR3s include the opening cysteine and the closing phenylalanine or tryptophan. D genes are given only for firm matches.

CDR3aa: CASSPHGDAPYEQYF; j_gene: TRBJ2-7; v_gene: TRBV28; d_gene: -
CDR3aa: CASSLWTGVTGELFF; j_gene: TRBJ2-2; v_gene: TRBV27; d_gene: TRBD1
CDR3aa: CASSLDPGTYTEAFF; j_gene: TRBJ1-1; v_gene: TRBV13; d_gene: -
CDR3aa: CASSYNQGGEQYF; j_gene: TRBJ2-7; v_gene: TRBV6-6; d_gene: -
CDR3aa: CSVTRDSSGYTF; j_gene: TRBJ1-2; v_gene: TRBV29-1; d_gene: TRBD1
CDR3aa: CASSLDGRTGNTIYF; j_gene: TRBJ1-3; v_gene: TRBV5-1; d_gene: -
CDR3aa: CASSLLAGGYYNEQFF; j_gene: TRBJ2-1; v_gene: TRBV7-2; d_gene: TRBD2
CDR3aa: CASSSSTGTYELAGDSYEQYF; j_gene: TRBJ2-7; v_gene: TRBV27; d_gene: -
CDR3aa: CASSIEGQGLNEQFF; j_gene: TRBJ2-1; v_gene: TRBV9; d_gene: TRBD1
CDR3aa: CASSQPGQGVRETQYF; j_gene: TRBJ2-5; v_gene: TRBV7-2; d_gene: TRBD1
CDR3aa: CASSRGLDRASGSGYTF; j_gene: TRBJ1-2; v_gene: TRBV5-1; d_gene: TRBD1
CDR3aa: CASSEMGTGGNEQFF; j_gene: TRBJ2-1; v_gene: TRBV6-1; d_gene: TRBD1
CDR3aa: CASSEAHGPADTQYF; j_gene: TRBJ2-3; v_gene: TRBV6-1; d_gene: -
CDR3aa: CASSPQGANQPQHF; j_gene: TRBJ1-5; v_gene: TRBV25-1; d_gene: TRBD1
CDR3aa: CASSIDGTQDTGELFF; j_gene: TRBJ2-2; v_gene: TRBV19; d_gene: -
CDR3aa: CASSQAPSYEQYF; j_gene: TRBJ2-7; v_gene: TRBV6-5; d_gene: -
CDR3aa: CASSSRDILTDTQYF; j_gene: TRBJ2-3; v_gene: TRBV7-9; d_gene: -
CDR3aa: CASSFAETGDTQYF; j_gene: TRBJ2-3; v_gene: TRBV7-9; d_gene: -
CDR3aa: CASTGLAVNTGELFF; j_gene: TRBJ2-2; v_gene: TRBV2; d_gene: -
CDR3aa: CASSFQGSTDTQYF; j_gene: TRBJ2-3; v_gene: TRBV5-1; d_gene: -
CDR3aa: CASSPLTGGNEQFF; j_gene: TRBJ2-1; v_gene: TRBV18; d_gene: TRBD1
CDR3aa: CASSLGGLGGRASNTQYF; j_gene: TRBJ2-3; v_gene: TRBV13; d_gene: TRBD2
CDR3aa: CASSLQGSPNEKLFF; j_gene: TRBJ1-4; v_gene: TRBV5-4; d_gene: TRBD1
CDR3aa: CASSRFQDYGYTF; j_gene: TRBJ1-2; v_gene: TRBV5-1; d_gene: -
CDR3aa: CASSLSTFEEQYF; j_gene: TRBJ2-7; v_gene: TRBV7-2; d_gene: -
CDR3aa: CASSQSDPGPGELFF; j_gene: TRBJ2-2; v_gene: TRBV7-6; d_gene: -
CDR3aa: CASSLASVIGDYTDTQYF; j_gene: TRBJ2-3; v_gene: TRBV11-3; d_gene: -
CDR3aa: CASSLIFGLSSYEQYF; j_gene: TRBJ2-7; v_gene: TRBV7-9; d_gene: -
CDR3aa: CASSQVLVIVGEQFF; j_gene: TRBJ2-1; v_gene: TRBV4-1; d_gene: -
CDR3aa: CASSSQPTGTHGELFF; j_gene: TRBJ2-2; v_gene: TRBV5-1; d_gene: TRBD1
CDR3aa: CASSPSISYEQYF; j_gene: TRBJ2-7; v_gene: TRBV18; d_gene: -
CDR3aa: CASSRFGGETQYF; j_gene: TRBJ2-5; v_gene: TRBV27; d_gene: -
CDR3aa: CASSKLAGDYNEQFF; j_gene: TRBJ2-1; v_gene: TRBV28; d_gene: TRBD2
CDR3aa: CASSPTGWGEQYF; j_gene: TRBJ2-7; v_gene: TRBV19; d_gene: TRBD1
CDR3aa: CASSLHPGSYGYTF; j_gene: TRBJ1-2; v_gene: TRBV5-4; d_gene: -
CDR3aa: CASALGRADEETQYF; j_gene: TRBJ2-5; v_gene: TRBV5-1; d_gene: -
CDR3aa: CASRETEDSPLHF; j_gene: TRBJ1-6; v_gene: TRBV2; d_gene: -
CDR3aa: CASSPGHGTFYEQYF; j_gene: TRBJ2-7; v_gene: TRBV9; d_gene: -
CDR3aa: CASSLEISGGEQFF; j_gene: TRBJ2-1; v_gene: TRBV5-1; d_gene: TRBD1
CDR3aa: CASSLNSGSSYNEQFF; j_gene: TRBJ2-1; v_gene: TRBV5-4; d_gene: TRBD2
CDR3aa: CASSRDFSGATYEQYF; j_gene: TRBJ2-7; v_gene: TRBV4-2; d_gene: TRBD2
CDR3aa: CASKLGGSGNTIYF; j_gene: TRBJ1-3; v_gene: TRBV5-1; d_gene: -
CDR3aa: CASSFWTNTEAFF; j_gene: TRBJ1-1; v_gene: TRBV28; d_gene: -
CDR3aa: CASSMGVRQGAYNEQFF; j_gene: TRBJ2-1; v_gene: TRBV11-2; d_gene: TRBD1
CDR3aa: CASSPLDRENIQYF; j_gene: TRBJ2-4; v_gene: TRBV19; d_gene: TRBD1